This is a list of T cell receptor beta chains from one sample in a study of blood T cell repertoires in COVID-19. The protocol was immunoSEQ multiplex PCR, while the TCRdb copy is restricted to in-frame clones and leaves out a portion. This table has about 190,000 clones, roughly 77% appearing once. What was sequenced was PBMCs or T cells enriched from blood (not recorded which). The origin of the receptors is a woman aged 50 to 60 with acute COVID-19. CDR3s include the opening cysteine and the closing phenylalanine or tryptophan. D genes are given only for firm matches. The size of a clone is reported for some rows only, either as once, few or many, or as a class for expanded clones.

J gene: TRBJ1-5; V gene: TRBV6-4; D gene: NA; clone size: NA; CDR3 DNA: TGTGCCAGCAGCCTAACCGCCGGGCAGCCCCAGCATTTT; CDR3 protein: CASSLTAGQPQHF
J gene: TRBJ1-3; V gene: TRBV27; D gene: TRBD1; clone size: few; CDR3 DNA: TGTGCCAGCAGTTCGCTTAGGACAGGGGGAAACACCATATATTTT; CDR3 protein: CASSSLRTGGNTIYF
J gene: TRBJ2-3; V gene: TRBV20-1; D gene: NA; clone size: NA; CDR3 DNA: TGCAGTGCTAGTGGTGGGCAGGGCCCCCACACAGATACGCAGTATTTT; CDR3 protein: CSASGGQGPHTDTQYF
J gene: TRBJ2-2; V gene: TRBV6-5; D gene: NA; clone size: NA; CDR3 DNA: TGTGCCAGCAGGGGGGTAGGGAGGACCACCGGGGAGCTGTTTTTT; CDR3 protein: CASRGVGRTTGELFF
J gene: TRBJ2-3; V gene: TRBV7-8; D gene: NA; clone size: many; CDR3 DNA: TGTGCCAGCAGCTTAGATCTCCGGGGGGCGGGCACAGATACGCAGTATTTT; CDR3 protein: CASSLDLRGAGTDTQYF
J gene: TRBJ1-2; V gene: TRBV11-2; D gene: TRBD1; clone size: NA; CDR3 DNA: TGTGCCAGCAGCTTACCCACAGGGGGACAGGGCTACACCTTC; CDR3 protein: CASSLPTGGQGYTF
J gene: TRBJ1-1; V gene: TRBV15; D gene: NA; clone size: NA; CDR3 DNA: TGTGCCACCAGCAGAGGCGGGGACACTGAAGCTTTCTTT; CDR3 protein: CATSRGGDTEAFF
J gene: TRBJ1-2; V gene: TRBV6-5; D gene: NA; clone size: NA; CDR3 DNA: TGTGCCAGCAGTTACTCGGGGGGAGGCTACACCTTC; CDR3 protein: CASSYSGGGYTF
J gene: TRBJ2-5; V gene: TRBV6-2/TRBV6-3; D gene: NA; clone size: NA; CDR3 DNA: TGTGCCAGCAGTTATCGGCAGAAAATCTCGACTGGGGAGACCCAGTACTTC; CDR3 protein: CASSYRQKISTGETQYF
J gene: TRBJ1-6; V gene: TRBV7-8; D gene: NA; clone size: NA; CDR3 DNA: TGTGCCAGCAGCTTTTTGTCGGATTCACCCCTCCACTTT; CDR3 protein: CASSFLSDSPLHF
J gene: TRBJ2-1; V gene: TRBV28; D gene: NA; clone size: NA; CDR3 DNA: TGTGCCAGCAGTGGGGGGGGGCGACACAATGAGCAGTTCTTC; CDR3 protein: CASSGGGRHNEQFF
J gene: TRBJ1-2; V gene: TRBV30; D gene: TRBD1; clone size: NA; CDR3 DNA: TGTGCCTGGCACAGGGGGGACCCTCAGAAATATGGCTACACCTTC; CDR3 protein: CAWHRGDPQKYGYTF
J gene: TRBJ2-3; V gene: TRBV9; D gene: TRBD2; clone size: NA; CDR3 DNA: TGTGCCAGCAGCGTACTAGCGGGGGACACAGATACGCAGTATTTT; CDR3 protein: CASSVLAGDTDTQYF
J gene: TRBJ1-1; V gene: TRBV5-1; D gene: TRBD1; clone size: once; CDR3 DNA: TGCGCCAGCAGCCTTCTCGGGACAGAGAACACTGAAGCTTTCTTT; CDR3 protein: CASSLLGTENTEAFF
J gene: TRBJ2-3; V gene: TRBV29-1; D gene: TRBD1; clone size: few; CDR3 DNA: TGCAGCGTCGCGGTGGGACAGCCGTATTTT; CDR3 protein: CSVAVGQPYF
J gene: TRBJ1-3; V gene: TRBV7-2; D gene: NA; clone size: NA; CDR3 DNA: TGTGCCAGCAGCAACGTCGGTGGTTCTGGAAACACCATATATTTT; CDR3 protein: CASSNVGGSGNTIYF
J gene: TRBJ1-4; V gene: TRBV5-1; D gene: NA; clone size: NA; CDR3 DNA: TGCGCCAGCAAATCTAGACCGGGGGGCACCTCAACTAATGAAAAACTGTTTTTT; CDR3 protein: CASKSRPGGTSTNEKLFF
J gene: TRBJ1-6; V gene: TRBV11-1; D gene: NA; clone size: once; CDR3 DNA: TGTGCCAGCAGCTTAGGGCCAGGGGATAATTCACCCCTCCACTTT; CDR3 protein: CASSLGPGDNSPLHF
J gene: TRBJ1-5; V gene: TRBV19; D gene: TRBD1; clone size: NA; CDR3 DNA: TGTGCCAGTACCTTGAGGGGGCTAGACACCTATCAGCCCCAGCATTTT; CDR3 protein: CASTLRGLDTYQPQHF
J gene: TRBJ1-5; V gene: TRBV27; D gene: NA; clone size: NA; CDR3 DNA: TGTGCCAGCAGTTTAGGACAGAATCAGCCCCAGCATTTT; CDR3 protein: CASSLGQNQPQHF
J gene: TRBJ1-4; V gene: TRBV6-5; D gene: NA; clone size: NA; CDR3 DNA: TGTGCCAGCAGTTACTTTCCCCCGTCAACTAATGAAAAACTGTTTTTT; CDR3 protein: CASSYFPPSTNEKLFF
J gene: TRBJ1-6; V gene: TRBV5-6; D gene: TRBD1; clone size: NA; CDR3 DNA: TGTGCCAGCAGCCAAGGACAGGGGGGACCCTATAATTCACCCCTCCACTTT; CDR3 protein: CASSQGQGGPYNSPLHF
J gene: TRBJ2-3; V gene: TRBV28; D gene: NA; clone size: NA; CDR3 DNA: TGTGCCAGCAGTTTACAAACAGATACGCAGTATTTT; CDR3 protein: CASSLQTDTQYF
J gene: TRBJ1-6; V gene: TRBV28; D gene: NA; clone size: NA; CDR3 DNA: TGTGCCAGCACGACACAAAATTCACCCCTCCACTTT; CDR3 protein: CASTTQNSPLHF
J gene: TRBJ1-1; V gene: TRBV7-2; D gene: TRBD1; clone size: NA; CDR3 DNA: TGTGCCAGCGGCGGACAGGAGAACACTGAAGCTTTCTTT; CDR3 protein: CASGGQENTEAFF
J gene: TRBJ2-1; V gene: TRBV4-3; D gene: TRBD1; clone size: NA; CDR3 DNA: TGCGCCAGCAGCCAAGGACAGGGATCCTACAATGAGCAGTTCTTC; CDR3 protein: CASSQGQGSYNEQFF
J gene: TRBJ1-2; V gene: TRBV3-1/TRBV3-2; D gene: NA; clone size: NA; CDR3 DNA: TGTGCCAGCAGCCAAGTCGCCCCCGGGAGAAACTATGGCTACACCTTC; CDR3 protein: CASSQVAPGRNYGYTF
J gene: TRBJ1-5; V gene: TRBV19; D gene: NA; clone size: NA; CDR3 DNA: TGTGCCAGTAGTATCCGGGATACTAATCAGCCCCAGCATTTT; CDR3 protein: CASSIRDTNQPQHF
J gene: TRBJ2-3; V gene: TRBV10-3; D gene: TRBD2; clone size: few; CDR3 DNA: TGTGCCATCAGTGAGTCCACTAGCGGGACAGATACGCAGTATTTT; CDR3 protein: CAISESTSGTDTQYF
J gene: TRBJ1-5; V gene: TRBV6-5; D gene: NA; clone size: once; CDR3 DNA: TGTGCCAGCACCCCGGACAGCTTCAATCAGCCCCAGCATTTT; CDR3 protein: CASTPDSFNQPQHF
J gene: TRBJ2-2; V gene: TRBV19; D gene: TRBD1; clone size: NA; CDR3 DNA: TGTGCCAGCCGAGTCCCGGGACAGTTTCAGGAGCTGTTTTTT; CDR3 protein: CASRVPGQFQELFF
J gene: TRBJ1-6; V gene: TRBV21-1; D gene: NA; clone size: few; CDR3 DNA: TGTGCCAGCAGGGTAACCCCGGAGGCTTCACCCCTCCACTTT; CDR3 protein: CASRVTPEASPLHF
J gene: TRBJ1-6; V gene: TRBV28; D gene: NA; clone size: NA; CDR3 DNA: TGTGCCAGCAGTGCACCTCAGGGTACGTCTAATTCACCCCTCCACTTT; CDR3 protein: CASSAPQGTSNSPLHF
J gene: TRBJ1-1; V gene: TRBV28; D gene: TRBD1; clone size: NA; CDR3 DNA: TGTGCCAGCAGTTCTCCAGGGGGTAAAACTGAAGCTTTCTTT; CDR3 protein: CASSSPGGKTEAFF
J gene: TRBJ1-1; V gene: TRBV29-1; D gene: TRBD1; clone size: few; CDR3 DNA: TGCAGCGTCTGGACAGGGGTCACTGAAGCTTTCTTT; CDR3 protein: CSVWTGVTEAFF
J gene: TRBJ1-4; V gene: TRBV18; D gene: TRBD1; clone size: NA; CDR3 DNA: TGTGCCAGCTCACACAAGACAGGGGACTATGAAAAACTGTTTTTT; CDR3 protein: CASSHKTGDYEKLFF
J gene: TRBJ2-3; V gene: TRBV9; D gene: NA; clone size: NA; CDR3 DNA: TGTGCCAGCAGCGTGCAAACGGTGGGGGGAGATACGCAGTATTTT; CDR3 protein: CASSVQTVGGDTQYF
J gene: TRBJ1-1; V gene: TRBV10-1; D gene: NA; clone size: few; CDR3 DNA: TGCGCCAGCAGTGAGGCTGGAGGTGGAAGGGCCTTAGCTTTCTTT; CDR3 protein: CASSEAGGGRALAFF
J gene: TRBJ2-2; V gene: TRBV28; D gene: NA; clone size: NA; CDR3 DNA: TGTGCCAGCAGAAAGGGGCAGGGTCCATCCGGGGAGCTGTTTTTT; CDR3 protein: CASRKGQGPSGELFF
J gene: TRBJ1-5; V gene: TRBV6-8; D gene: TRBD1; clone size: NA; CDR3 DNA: TGTGCCAGCAGTTCCAACAGGGGGGTCAATCAGCCCCAGCATTTT; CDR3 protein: CASSSNRGVNQPQHF
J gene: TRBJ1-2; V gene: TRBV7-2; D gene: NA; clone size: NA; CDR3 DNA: TGTGCCAGCAGCGCTGGTCTAGGAAACTATGGCTACACCTTC; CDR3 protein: CASSAGLGNYGYTF
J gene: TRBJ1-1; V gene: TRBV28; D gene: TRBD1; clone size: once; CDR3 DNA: TGTGCCAGCAGGTTGGGGACAGTGAACACTGAAGCTTTCTTT; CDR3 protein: CASRLGTVNTEAFF